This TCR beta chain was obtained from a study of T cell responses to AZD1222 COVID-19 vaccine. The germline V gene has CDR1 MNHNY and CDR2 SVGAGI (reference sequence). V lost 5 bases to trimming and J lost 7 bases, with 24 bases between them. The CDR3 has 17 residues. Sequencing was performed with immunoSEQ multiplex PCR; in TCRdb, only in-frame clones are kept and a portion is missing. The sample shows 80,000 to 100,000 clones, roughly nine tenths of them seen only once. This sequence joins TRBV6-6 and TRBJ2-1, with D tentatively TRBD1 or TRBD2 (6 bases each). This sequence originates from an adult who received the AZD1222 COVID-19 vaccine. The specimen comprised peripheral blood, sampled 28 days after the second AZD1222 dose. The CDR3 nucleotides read TGTGCCAGCAGTGGATCTCGGGGGCTCCAGGGCCAGAATGAGCAGTTCTTC. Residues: CASSGSRGLQGQNEQFF.